This T cell receptor beta chain was captured by sequencing in a study of human T cells and chemical hapten exposure. In the study overall: While the approximately 24-week study was under way, patients received diphenylcyclopropenone on the scalp every week.

Unique molecular identifiers were attached to individual cDNA molecules during library preparation. Source study methods: Per-sample TCR counts ranged from roughly 20,000 to 750,000, median about 90,000. MiXCR, applied by TCRdb to the RACE reads, yields one record per CDR3 protein. The V and J calls reflect TCRdb's pipeline rather than the authors' work. The sample lists about 120,000 distinct CDR3 sequences, approximately 13% occurring once. This clonotype was recorded many times. The antigen is undetermined. CDR3 size: 16 residues. Per the germline V gene, CDR1 is MNHEY and CDR2 is SVGAGI. Trimming stripped 0 bases from V and 2 bases from J, with 12 bases between. The time point here: patch test 1, 2 weeks after DPC sensitization. This sample's treatment: therapeutic diphenylcyclopropenone sensitization with weekly scalp DPC. Study-level findings and limits: Having alopecia, donors may respond immunologically unlike healthy people.

The genes are TRBV6-5 and TRBJ2-3, with D perhaps matching TRBD1 (5 bases). The receptor comes from a man aged 18 to 30 with alopecia areata. Some clones in this sample may be carry-over from other donors' samples. The starting material was whole blood, obtained in connection with sensitization to the hapten diphenylcyclopropenone (DPC). DNA of the CDR3: TGTGCCAGCAGTTACTCCGATCGGACATACACAGATACGCAGTATTTT. Amino acid sequence: CASSYSDRTYTDTQYF.